This paragraph covers one T cell receptor (beta chain) sequence. This receptor's antigen is unknown. Base qualities are missing; no much larger clone stands one base away. The sample holds other DNA sequences that translate to the same CDR3. TCRbeta CDR3 regions were amplified from genomic DNA by means of the immunoSEQ Assay, a bias-controlled multiplex PCR. The paper's processing steps were these. The number of nucleated cells in each sample was estimated by amplification of reference gene primers within the assay. To quantify the absolute abundance of each unique TCRbeta CDR3 rearrangement, sequence reads were collapsed and filtered. For each sample, productive Simpson clonality was calculated by taking the square root of Simpson's diversity index across productive rearrangements. TCRdb holds this immuneACCESS table with in-frame rearrangements only. Some clones are missing; in checked studies, unresolved V genes explain under half, and the rest has no known cause. That table furnishes V, J and clone size, whereas the DNA furnished D and trimming. Present in this sample are 310,000 or so clones, roughly 87% of which were seen just once. Together, the top ten hold about 9.8% of the sample.

The data are from a study of blood T cell repertoires in COVID-19 (dated by TCRdb to 2019 to 2021). About the investigation overall: The collaborator samples originated in the United States, Italy and Spain and spanned the acute and convalescent phases of COVID-19. Deeply sampled blood TCRbeta repertoires from subjects exposed to, actively infected with, or recovered from COVID-19 were included in the dataset. A freely available public database, intended as a resource for researchers studying the immune response to SARS-CoV-2, is where the repertoires were released. Where available, HLA class I and class II types were obtained from metadata supplied by the sample provider rather than from assay-based typing. The prospective study material was composed of cDNA or gDNA derived from T cells, B-cell-depleted T cells, or PBMCs. Nearly every sample came with metadata listing a de-identified subject ID, COVID-19 status, age in years and sex. The samples were drawn from two sources: the first 160 participants of the ongoing ImmuneRACE study, and 950 to 1,500 subjects contributed by 6 global collaborators.

In the prospective study, participants were roughly 18 to 100 years old, resided in about two dozen geographic areas of the United States, and were enrolled through a virtual design. In the prospective study, participants were assigned to cohorts based on the clinical history participants reported in a screening survey and a study questionnaire. For ImmuneRACE Cohort 3, a participant was defined as recovered based on two consecutive negative NP/OP PCR tests, clearance by a healthcare professional, or resolution of symptoms. Mobile phlebotomists in the prospective study collected whole blood, serum and a nasopharyngeal or oropharyngeal swab from every participant. Over a roughly 2-month period, participants in the prospective study had the option of providing additional blood draws and questionnaires. Prospective study blood samples were shipped either frozen or at room temperature before DNA extraction.

What the study reported, not specific to this receptor: The quantity of clinical and demographic metadata differed by source and by participant and was supplied without curation.

From the cysteine through the phenylalanine, the CDR3 covers 13 amino acids. The DNA shown is the 39-base CDR3, in frame from base 1. V was cut back by 2 bases and J by 5 bases, leaving a gap of 9 bases between them. The CDR1 and CDR2 encoded by the germline V gene are SGHTA and FQGTGA. The sample comprised PBMCs or T cells enriched from blood (not recorded which). The sequence is built from TRBV7-3 and TRBJ1-1, and TRBD1 may be the D gene, going by 6 matching bases. This TCR came from a woman aged 18-29 years who had recovered from COVID-19. The bases are TGTGCCAGCAGCTTAGGTCAGGGGACTGAAGCTTTCTTT. Its translation is CASSLGQGTEAFF.